This T cell receptor beta chain was profiled in a study of blood T cell repertoires in COVID-19. Overall study context: Donors in the United States, Italy and Spain gave samples during acute or convalescent COVID-19.

In the source study's methods: Estimated nucleated cell counts came from reference gene primer amplification. The protocol was immunoSEQ multiplex PCR, while the TCRdb copy is restricted to in-frame clones and leaves out a portion. V, J and clone size derive from that table, while D and trimming were established from the DNA sequence. This sample has approximately 300,000 clones, with under 90% found just once. Enrolled through a virtual design, the participants were between roughly 18 and 95 years of age and came from under 25 US areas. Recovered participants had two consecutive negative NP/OP PCR tests, healthcare professional clearance, or symptom resolution. The CDR3 length is 15 residues. Germline-derived CDR1 and CDR2 are SGHTS and YDEGEE. The germline V and J ends were trimmed by 0 bases and 5 bases, with 15 bases remaining between them.

The sample taken for sequencing was PBMCs or T cells enriched from blood (not recorded which). This TCR derives from a woman aged 18-29 years who had recovered from COVID-19. V is TRBV5-8 and J is TRBJ2-7; weak D call: TRBD2 (5 bases). This CDR3 is CASSLETGTGNEQYF. CDR3 DNA sequence: TGTGCCAGCAGCTTGGAAACGGGAACGGGCAACGAGCAGTACTTC.